The following is a TCR beta chain sequence with its context. Its antigen is not known. The TCR library protocol attached unique molecular identifiers to the individual cDNA molecules. TCRdb processed the 5' RACE reads anew with MiXCR; each CDR3 protein has one entry. The table has 30,000 or so distinct CDR3 sequences, 6% to 7% seen once. With 5 bases removed from V and 0 bases from J, the gap between germline ends came to 11 bases. Germline V gene lookup returns CDR1 PRHDT and CDR2 FYEKMQ (reference sequence). The CDR3 loop spans 15 amino acids. The data were obtained in a study of early T cells in non-severe SARS-CoV-2 infection. Whole-study context: Sequencing of unsorted whole blood was done on bulk RNA, leaving chains unpaired.

Whole-study results and caveats: Matching with VDJdb favored anti-spike CD8 responses (missing private and CD4 specificities).

This receptor was taken from an adult who was a healthcare worker with PCR-confirmed SARS-CoV-2 infection or an uninfected control (not recorded which). This sequence joins TRBV13 and TRBJ2-1; D unclear. Material: whole blood. The CDR3, as DNA: TGTGCCAGCAGCCCCCGTCAACGCTCCTACAATGAGCAGTTCTTC. This codes for CASSPRQRSYNEQFF.